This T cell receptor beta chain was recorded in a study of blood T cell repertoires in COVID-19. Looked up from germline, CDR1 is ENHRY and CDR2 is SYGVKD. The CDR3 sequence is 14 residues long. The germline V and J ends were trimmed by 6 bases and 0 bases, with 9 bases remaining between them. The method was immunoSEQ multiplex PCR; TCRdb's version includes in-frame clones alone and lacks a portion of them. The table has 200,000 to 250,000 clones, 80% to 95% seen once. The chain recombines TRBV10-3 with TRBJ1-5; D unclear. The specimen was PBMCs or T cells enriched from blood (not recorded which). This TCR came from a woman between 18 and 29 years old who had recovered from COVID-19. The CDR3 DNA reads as TGTGCCATCAGCACAGCAAATAGCAATCAGCCCCAGCATTTT. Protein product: CAISTANSNQPQHF.